The present TCR beta chain was sequenced within a study of shared clonotypes between healthy human individuals. Clones were sequenced by immunoSEQ multiplex PCR, and TCRdb holds only the in-frame ones, with some missing. The data hold 1 million to 1.3 million clones, with approximately 78% observed a single time. Germline V gene sequence: CDR1 SGHTA, CDR2 FQGNSA. V was trimmed by 1 base and J by 8 bases, leaving 15 bases between them. The CDR3 spans 15 residues. Concerning this clone: Antigen specificity is unknown.

Study-wide points: Investigators expected sequencing depth to affect clonotype sharing among donors.

This clonotype originated in a man aged 18 to 29 in good health. Some clones in this sample may be carry-over from other donors' samples. This chain joins TRBV7-2 and TRBJ2-4; D is tentatively TRBD1 or TRBD2 (5 bases each). Sequenced sample: memory CD4+ T cells from PBMCs. As for subset: CD45RA-negative fraction. The CDR3 DNA follows: TGTGCCAGCAGCTTAGGGGGCGCCACGAGGGACATTCAGTACTTC. Encoded protein: CASSLGGATRDIQYF.